This T cell receptor (beta chain) was sequenced for a study of T cell repertoires in cytomegalovirus infection. Trimming left V 4 bases short and J 2 bases short, with 19 bases between. CDR1 is SGHRS and CDR2 is YFSETQ in the germline V gene. This CDR3 comprises 16 residues. TCRdb itself ran the reads through MiXCR, one entry per CDR3 protein. The sample lists fewer than 350,000 distinct CDR3 sequences; about 28% were seen once. Comment on this clonotype: As yet, its antigen is unknown.

V gene TRBV5-1 combines with J gene TRBJ2-7; D unresolved. Sequenced here: cultured PBMCs, sampled from culture after CMV antigen stimulation. The TCR sequence derives from a human donor in good health (CMV status not recorded). Some clones in this sample may be carry-over from other donors' samples. CDR3 sequence reads: CASSPRSGKGAYEQYF. The CDR3 region has the DNA TGCGCCAGCAGCCCTCGTTCGGGCAAGGGTGCCTACGAGCAGTACTTC. The full variable domain, its missing parts supplied by reference TRBV5-1 and TRBJ2-7, is KAGVTQTPRYLIKTRGQQVTLSCSPISGHRSVSWYQQTPGQGLQFLFEYFSETQRNKGNFPGRFSGRQFSNSRSEMNVSTLELGDSALYLCASSPRSGKGAYEQYFGPGTRLTVT.